The present TCR beta chain was sequenced within a study of T cells in Graves' hyperthyroidism and ophthalmopathy. Across the whole study: Peripheral blood sampling occurred at initial diagnosis, before any treatment.

RNA transcripts were the template for amplifying TCR beta CDR3 regions. With the HTBI primer set, the TCR CDR3 went through a first round of RT-PCR. MiXCR, applied by TCRdb to the multiplex PCR reads, yields one record per CDR3 protein. The table lists 700,000 or so distinct CDR3 sequences, about 17% of them singletons, with roughly 8% in the top ten. On this clonotype: The antigen is unknown. A read error may explain this, as a much larger clone is one base away.

The CDR3 is 15 residues long. The germline V gene encodes CDR1 MNHNS and CDR2 SASEGT. Findings and caveats of the study: Ophthalmopathy was model-predicted a median around seven months pre-onset. Most thyroid clonotypes with frequency above 0.001 were detected in blood.

Material: blood. The chain employs TRBV6-1 and TRBJ2-2; possibly TRBD1 or TRBD2 for D (5 bases each). This receptor was obtained from a man between 18 and 35 years old with Graves' hyperthyroidism. The CDR3 protein is CASTGDRRNSGELFF. In DNA, the CDR3 is TGTGCCAGCACTGGGGACCGAAGAAACAGCGGGGAGCTGTTTTTT.